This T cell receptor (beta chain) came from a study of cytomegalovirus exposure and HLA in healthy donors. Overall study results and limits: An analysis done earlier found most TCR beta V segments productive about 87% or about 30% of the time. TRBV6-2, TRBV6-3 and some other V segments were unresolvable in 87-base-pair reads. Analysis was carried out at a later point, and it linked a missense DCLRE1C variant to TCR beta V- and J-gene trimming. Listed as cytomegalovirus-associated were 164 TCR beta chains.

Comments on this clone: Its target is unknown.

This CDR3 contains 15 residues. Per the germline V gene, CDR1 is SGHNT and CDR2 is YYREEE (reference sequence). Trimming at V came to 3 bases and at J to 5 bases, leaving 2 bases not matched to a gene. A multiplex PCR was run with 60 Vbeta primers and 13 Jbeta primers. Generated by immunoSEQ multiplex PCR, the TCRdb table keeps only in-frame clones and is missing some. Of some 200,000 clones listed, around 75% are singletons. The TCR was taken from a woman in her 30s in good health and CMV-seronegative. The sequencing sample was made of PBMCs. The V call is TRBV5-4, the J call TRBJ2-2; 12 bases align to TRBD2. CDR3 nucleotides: TGTGCCAGCAGCTACGGGACTAGCGGGACCGGGGAGCTGTTTTTT. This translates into CASSYGTSGTGELFF.